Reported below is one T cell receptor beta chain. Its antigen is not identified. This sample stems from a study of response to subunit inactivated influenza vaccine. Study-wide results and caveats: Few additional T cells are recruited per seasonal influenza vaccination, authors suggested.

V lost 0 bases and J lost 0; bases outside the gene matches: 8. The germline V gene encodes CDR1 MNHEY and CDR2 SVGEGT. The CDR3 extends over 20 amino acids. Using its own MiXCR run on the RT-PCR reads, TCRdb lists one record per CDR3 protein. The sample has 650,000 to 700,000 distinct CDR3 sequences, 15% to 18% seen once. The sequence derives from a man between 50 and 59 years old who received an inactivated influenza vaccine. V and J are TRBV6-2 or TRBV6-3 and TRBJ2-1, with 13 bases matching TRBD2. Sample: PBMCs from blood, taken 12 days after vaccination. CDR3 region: CASSYSGLAGASSSYNEQFF. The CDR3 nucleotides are TGTGCCAGCAGTTACTCCGGACTAGCGGGGGCCTCAAGCTCCTACAATGAGCAGTTCTTC.